This TCR delta chain was recorded in a study of gamma-delta T cells after stem cell transplantation. Per germline, CDR1 GEAIGNYY and CDR2 EKD. The ends lost 1 base at V and 3 bases at J; junction bases unmatched: 8. The CDR3 is 16 amino acids. TCRdb reanalysed the RT-PCR reads via CATT. The sample lists 1,300 or so delta-chain clones, approximately 2% seen once, with 45% to 55% in the top ten. Sequencing input: gamma-delta T cells. The TCR was taken from a human donor. It is not recorded whose cells these are; they may come from a transplant donor. The J gene is TRDJ1, the V gene TRDV2, with 9 bases lining up with TRDD3. The CDR3 nucleotides read TGTGCCTGTGACACTTTAGGGGGGATACAGGCCGATAAACTCATCTTT. Translation: CACDTLGGIQADKLIF.